These 27 T cell receptor beta chains were sequenced from one sample in a study of blood T cell repertoires in COVID-19. Here immunoSEQ multiplex PCR was the method, and the copy in TCRdb shows in-frame clones only, minus some. The data show under 300,000 clones, roughly 86% seen once. Sequenced sample: peripheral blood. These receptors were collected from a man of 80 years or more with acute or convalescent COVID-19.

The V gene is TRBV7-2, the J gene TRBJ2-2; D is perhaps TRBD1 (5 bases). Trimming took 5 bases from V and 5 from J, leaving 12 bases between them. CDR1 is SGHTA, CDR2 FQGNSA, per germline. The CDR3 extends over 14 amino acids. The CDR3 sequence: CASSQGWETGELFF. Here the CDR3 DNA reads TGTGCCAGCAGCCAGGGATGGGAAACCGGGGAGCTGTTTTTT.

The chain has TRBV7-8 and TRBJ1-2; D is unresolved. The CDR3 consists of 14 residues. V shed 0 bases and J shed 6 bases, with 11 bases lying between them. Per germline, CDR1 SGHVS and CDR2 FQNEAQ. The CDR3 loop reads CASSLARGQDGYTF. CDR3 nucleotides: TGTGCCAGCAGCTTAGCGCGGGGTCAAGATGGCTACACCTTC.

The rearrangement links TRBV9 to TRBJ1-4; TRBD1 agrees at 9 bases. V was clipped by 1 base and J by 7 bases; unmatched bases: 5. Germline V gene lookup returns CDR1 SGDLS and CDR2 YYNGEE. The CDR3 is 15 amino acids. This CDR3 is CASSVSGQGGEKLFF. The DNA of the CDR3 is TGTGCCAGCAGCGTATCGGGACAGGGAGGTGAAAAACTGTTTTTT.

The chain uses TRBV15 and TRBJ1-2; D is possibly TRBD1 (5 bases). CDR3 size: 13 residues. Between the trimmed V and J ends, which lost 0 bases and 8 bases, there was a span of 10 bases. The germline V gene has CDR1 LNHNV and CDR2 YYDKDF (reference sequence). CDR3 in DNA: TGTGCCACCAGCAGAGAGGGGGAGGGGGGCTACACCTTC. Translated: CATSREGEGGYTF.

The gene calls are TRBV28 and TRBJ1-2; 9 bases line up with TRBD1. V lost 6 bases, J lost 7 bases, and 9 bases stayed unmatched. CDR3 length: 14 residues. CDR1 MDHEN and CDR2 SYDVKM come from the germline V gene. CDR3 residues: CASSSQGALLGYTF. The CDR3, as DNA: TGTGCCAGCAGCTCACAGGGGGCGCTTCTTGGCTACACCTTC.

This clone was recorded a few times. CDR3 coding DNA: TGTGCCAGCTCACTTTACGATACAGGGTCTGGAAACACCATATATTTT. Protein: CASSLYDTGSGNTIYF. The chain employs TRBV18 and TRBJ1-3, with D maybe TRBD1 (6 bases). The CDR3 covers 16 residues. The germline V gene has CDR1 KGHSH and CDR2 LQKENI. V was clipped by 4 bases and J by 1 base, with 14 bases between them.

The CDR3 reads CASSSGTGTLMQYF. The DNA of the CDR3 is TGTGCCAGTAGTTCCGGGACAGGGACCCTAATGCAGTACTTC. This sequence joins TRBV19 and TRBJ2-7; TRBD1 agrees at 9 bases. V lost 5 bases and J lost 9; bases outside the gene matches: 11. The CDR3 loop spans 14 amino acids. Germline assignment: CDR1 LNHDA and CDR2 SQIVND (reference sequence).

The CDR3 sequence: CASSLAGGTGTTGELFF. The DNA for the CDR3 is TGCGCCAGCAGCTTGGCCGGGGGGACGGGTACCACCGGGGAGCTGTTTTTT. The chain uses TRBV5-1 and TRBJ2-2; 7 positions agree with TRBD2. CDR1 SGHRS and CDR2 YFSETQ come from the germline V gene. V lost 0 bases, J lost 4 bases, and 9 bases stayed unmatched. This CDR3 region has 17 residues.

The chain is built from TRBV27 and TRBJ2-6; TRBD1 matches at 8 bases. Germline CDR1 MNHEY, CDR2 SMNVEV (reference sequence). The V segment lost 5 bases and the J segment 4 bases; nucleotides outside the gene matches: 10. The CDR3 consists of 17 residues. The CDR3 DNA reads as TGTGCCAGCAGTCCTCCTCAGGGGGCGCGCGGGGCCAACGTCCTGACTTTC. Protein sequence: CASSPPQGARGANVLTF.

This chain uses TRBV27 with TRBJ1-5, with 9 bases that match TRBD1. The CDR3 consists of 17 residues. V dropped 5 bases and J dropped 7; count of bases not matched to a gene: 15. The V gene's germline CDR1 is MNHEY and CDR2 SMNVEV (reference sequence). The CDR3 sequence is CASSALLHRGPEQPQHF. As DNA, the CDR3 is TGTGCCAGCAGTGCACTCCTCCACAGGGGGCCAGAGCAGCCCCAGCATTTT.

The V call is TRBV7-8, the J call TRBJ1-3; possible D gene TRBD1, 5 bases. The CDR3 spans 17 residues. V lost 5 bases to trimming and J lost 3 bases, with 20 bases between them. Germline CDR1 and CDR2: SGHVS and FQNEAQ. CDR3 in amino acids: CASSPRQSMKVGNTIYF. Written as DNA, the CDR3 is TGTGCCAGCAGCCCCCGACAGTCGATGAAGGTTGGAAACACCATATATTTT.

The gene calls are TRBV5-1 and TRBJ2-3; 9 bases match TRBD2. Trimming took 4 bases from V and 3 from J; bases not matched to a gene: 3. Germline values: CDR1 SGHRS, CDR2 YFSETQ. The length of the CDR3 is 14 residues. CDR3 sequence reads: CASSERGATDTQYF. CDR3 sequence (DNA): TGCGCCAGCAGCGAGCGGGGGGCGACAGATACGCAGTATTTT.

The gene calls are TRBV27 and TRBJ2-2; TRBD1 is a possible D gene (5 bases). Germline lookup yields CDR1 MNHEY and CDR2 SMNVEV (reference sequence). Trimming took off 2 bases at V and 7 bases at J, with 14 bases between the two ends. CDR3 size: 15 residues. This CDR3 reads CASSLAKGAYGELFF. CDR3 DNA sequence: TGTGCCAGCAGTTTAGCGAAAGGGGCATACGGGGAGCTGTTTTTT.

This clone came up once. CDR3 coding DNA: TGTGCCACCTCCCCCCGGCAGGGCCTTGAAAAACTGTTTTTT. This translates into CATSPRQGLEKLFF. The rearrangement links TRBV2 to TRBJ1-4; D may be TRBD1 (5 bases). Germline V gives CDR1 SNHLY, CDR2 FYNNEI. Between the trimmed V and J ends, which lost 10 bases and 7 bases, there was a span of 19 bases. The CDR3 consists of 14 residues. Using reference TRBV2 and TRBJ1-4 for the parts outside the CDR3, the full variable domain is EPEVTQTPSHQVTQMGQEVILRCVPISNHLYFYWYRQILGQKVEFLVSFYNNEISEKSEIFDDQFSVERPDGSNFTLKIRSTKLEDSAMYFCATSPRQGLEKLFFGSGTQLSVL.

This chain connects TRBV27 to TRBJ1-1, with D unresolved. Between the trimmed V and J ends, which lost 2 bases and 0 bases, there was a span of 13 bases. Per the germline V gene, CDR1 is MNHEY and CDR2 is SMNVEV (reference sequence). CDR3 length equals 16 residues. For the CDR3, the DNA is TGTGCCAGCAGTTTAGTATTTGAGCCCTTGAACACTGAAGCTTTCTTT. It is translated as CASSLVFEPLNTEAFF.

The chain joins TRBV11-3 to TRBJ2-7, with 7 bases aligning to TRBD1. Germline values: CDR1 SGHNT, CDR2 YENEEA. The CDR3 covers 14 residues. The V and J ends lost 5 bases and 4 bases, in that order; junction bases with no gene match: 8. The CDR3 sequence: CASSQQGSRYEQYF. In DNA, the CDR3 is TGTGCCAGCAGCCAACAGGGGTCTCGATACGAGCAGTACTTC.

CDR3 in DNA: TGTGCCAGCAGCCAAGACCTTCTGTCAGGGGGCAAGACTGAAGCTTTCTTT. Its protein product is CASSQDLLSGGKTEAFF. The chain joins TRBV3-1 (or the pseudogene TRBV3-2) to TRBJ1-1; 8 nucleotides line up with TRBD1. The junction had 11 bases not matched to a gene; V was cut back by 0 bases and J by 5 bases. Looked up from germline, CDR1 is LGHDT and CDR2 is YNNKEL (reference sequence). The CDR3 runs to 17 residues.

As DNA, the CDR3 is TGTGCCAGCAGAACTACTACGGGTGAGCAGTTCTTC. Encoded protein: CASRTTTGEQFF. This chain joins TRBV28 and TRBJ2-1; D gene unclear. Germline CDR1 reads MDHEN; CDR2 reads SYDVKM. V was clipped by 6 bases and J by 9 bases, with 12 bases between them. This CDR3 is 12 amino acids long.

V is TRBV28 and J is TRBJ1-1, with D possibly TRBD1 on 6 matching bases. CDR1 MDHEN and CDR2 SYDVKM come from the germline V gene. The V end lost 6 bases, the J end lost 5 bases, and 16 bases lay between the germline ends. The CDR3 runs to 14 residues. The DNA for the CDR3 is TGTGCCAGCAGGCTCCGGGGGGCCTGGACTGAAGCTTTCTTT. Translation: CASRLRGAWTEAFF.

The chain employs TRBV28 and TRBJ2-5; weak D call: TRBD1 (7 bases). CDR1 MDHEN and CDR2 SYDVKM come from the germline V gene. V lost 10 bases, J lost 5 bases, and 20 bases lay in between. CDR3 length: 14 residues. In nucleotides, the CDR3 is TGTGCCACGGCGGAGGGGGCAAGCTGGGAGACCCAGTACTTC. Protein: CATAEGASWETQYF.

This rearrangement joins TRBV29-1 to TRBJ1-5; D unresolved. V lost 6 bases and J 7 bases, leaving 16 bases between the germline ends. Germline V gene data show CDR1 as SQVTM and CDR2 as ANQGSEA. The CDR3 sequence is 13 residues long. CDR3 residues: CSVGGHMGQPQHF. The CDR3 DNA follows: TGCAGCGTCGGAGGCCATATGGGGCAGCCCCAGCATTTT.

The chain recombines TRBV3-1 (or the pseudogene TRBV3-2) with TRBJ1-1, with 7 bases identical to TRBD1. V lost 1 base, J lost 7 bases, and 9 bases stayed unmatched. The CDR3 is 15 residues long. Germline CDR1 is LGHDT and CDR2 is YNNKEL (reference sequence). This CDR3 reads CASSQGIVRDSEAFF. CDR3 coding DNA: TGTGCCAGCAGCCAAGGAATTGTGCGGGACAGTGAAGCTTTCTTT.

This clone occurred once. This chain connects TRBV12-5 to TRBJ2-5, with D perhaps matching TRBD1 (7 bases). The ends were cut back, 1 base at V and 1 base at J, with 16 bases in the middle. The germline V gene encodes CDR1 LGHNT and CDR2 FRNRAP. CDR3 length: 17 amino acids. The CDR3 loop is CASGLGGTAGVQETQYF. The CDR3 DNA follows: TGTGCTAGTGGTTTGGGCGGGACAGCTGGGGTCCAAGAGACCCAGTACTTC.

This rearrangement joins TRBV18 to TRBJ1-3; a possible D gene is TRBD1 (5 bases). Germline V gene sequence: CDR1 KGHSH, CDR2 LQKENI. The CDR3 is 15 amino acids. V shed 2 bases and J shed 4 bases, with 12 bases lying between them. CDR3 protein: CASSPVQGTGNTIYF. For the CDR3, the DNA is TGTGCCAGCTCACCAGTCCAGGGAACCGGAAACACCATATATTTT. The complete variable domain, with remaining parts taken from reference TRBV18 and TRBJ1-3, reads NAGVMQNPRHLVRRRGQEARLRCSPMKGHSHVYWYRQLPEEGLKFMVYLQKENIIDESGMPKERFSAEFPKEGPSILRIQQVVRGDSAAYFCASSPVQGTGNTIYFGEGSWLTVV.

This clone was picked up one time. The gene calls are TRBV27 and TRBJ1-5, with D tentatively TRBD1 (5 bases). From germline, CDR1 is MNHEY and CDR2 SMNVEV (reference sequence). The CDR3 sequence is 12 residues long. The ends were cut back, 8 bases at V and 5 bases at J, with 10 bases in the middle. CDR3 protein: CASRGEDQPQHF. DNA for the CDR3: TGTGCCAGCCGAGGGGAGGATCAGCCCCAGCATTTT.

CDR3 nucleotides: TGTGCCAGCTCACCACTGGGACAGGGTTTAGTCAATCAGCCCCAGCATTTT. This gives the protein CASSPLGQGLVNQPQHF. The rearrangement uses TRBV18 and TRBJ1-5, with 9 bases identical to TRBD1. The CDR3 consists of 17 residues. The V gene end was trimmed by 1 base and the J gene end by 3 bases; junction bases not matched to a gene: 7. Germline V gene sequence: CDR1 KGHSH, CDR2 LQKENI.

J is TRBJ2-2 and V is TRBV25-1; TRBD1 matches at 8 bases. CDR3 size: 18 residues. V gave up 8 bases and J gave up 1 base; unmatched junction bases: 15. Looked up from germline, CDR1 is MGHDK and CDR2 is SYGVNS. The CDR3 DNA reads as TGTGCCAGCGCCCATAACCCAGCCGGGACAGGGAACACCGGGGAGCTGTTTTTT. Translating gives CASAHNPAGTGNTGELFF.